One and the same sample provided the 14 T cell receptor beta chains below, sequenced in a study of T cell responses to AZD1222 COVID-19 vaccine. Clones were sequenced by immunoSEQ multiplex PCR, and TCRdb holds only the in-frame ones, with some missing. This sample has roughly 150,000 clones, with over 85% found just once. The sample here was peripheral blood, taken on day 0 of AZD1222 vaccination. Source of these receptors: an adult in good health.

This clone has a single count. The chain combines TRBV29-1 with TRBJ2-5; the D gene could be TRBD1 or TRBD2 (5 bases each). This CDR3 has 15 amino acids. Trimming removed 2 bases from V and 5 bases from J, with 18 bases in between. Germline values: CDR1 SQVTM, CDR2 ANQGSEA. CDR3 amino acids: CSVESVGGDGETQYF. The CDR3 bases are TGCAGCGTTGAAAGTGTTGGGGGTGACGGTGAGACCCAGTACTTC.

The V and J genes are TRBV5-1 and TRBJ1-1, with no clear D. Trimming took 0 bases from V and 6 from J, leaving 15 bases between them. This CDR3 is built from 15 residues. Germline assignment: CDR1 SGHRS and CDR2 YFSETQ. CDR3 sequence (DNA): TGCGCCAGCAGCTTGGAATACGGAGGTGTGTCTGAAGCTTTCTTT. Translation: CASSLEYGGVSEAFF. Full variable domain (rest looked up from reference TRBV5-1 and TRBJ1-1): KAGVTQTPRYLIKTRGQQVTLSCSPISGHRSVSWYQQTPGQGLQFLFEYFSETQRNKGNFPGRFSGRQFSNSRSEMNVSTLELGDSALYLCASSLEYGGVSEAFFGQGTRLTVV.

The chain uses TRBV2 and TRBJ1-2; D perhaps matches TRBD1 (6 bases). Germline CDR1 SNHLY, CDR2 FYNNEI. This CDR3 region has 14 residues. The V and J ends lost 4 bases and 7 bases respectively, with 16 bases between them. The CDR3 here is CASSVQGRPGGYTF. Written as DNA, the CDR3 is TGTGCCAGCAGTGTCCAGGGGCGCCCTGGTGGCTACACCTTC.

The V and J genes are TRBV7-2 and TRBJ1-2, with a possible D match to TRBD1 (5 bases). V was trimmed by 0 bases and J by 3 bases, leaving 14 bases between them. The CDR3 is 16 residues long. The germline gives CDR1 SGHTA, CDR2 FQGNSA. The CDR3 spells CASSLARGARYYGYTF. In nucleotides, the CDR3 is TGTGCCAGCAGCTTAGCGCGCGGGGCGCGGTACTATGGCTACACCTTC.

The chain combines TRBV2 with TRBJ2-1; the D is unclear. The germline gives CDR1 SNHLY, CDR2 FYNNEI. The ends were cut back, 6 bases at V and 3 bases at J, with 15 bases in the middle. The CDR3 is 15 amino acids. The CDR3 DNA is TGTGCCAGCAGGGGGTCTGCTAAGGACTACAATGAGCAGTTCTTC. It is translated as CASRGSAKDYNEQFF.

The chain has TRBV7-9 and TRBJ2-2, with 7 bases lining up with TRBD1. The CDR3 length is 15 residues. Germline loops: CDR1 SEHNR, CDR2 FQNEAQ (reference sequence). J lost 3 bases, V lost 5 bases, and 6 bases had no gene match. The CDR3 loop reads CASSPGQGDTGELFF. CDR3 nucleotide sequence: TGTGCCAGCAGCCCCGGTCAGGGGGACACCGGGGAGCTGTTTTTT.

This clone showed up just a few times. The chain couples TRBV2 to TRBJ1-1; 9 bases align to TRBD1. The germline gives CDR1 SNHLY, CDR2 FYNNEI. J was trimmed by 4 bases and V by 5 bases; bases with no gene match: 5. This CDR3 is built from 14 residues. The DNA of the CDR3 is TGTGCCAGCAGTCGAACAGGGGGCTTCACTGAAGCTTTCTTT. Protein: CASSRTGGFTEAFF.

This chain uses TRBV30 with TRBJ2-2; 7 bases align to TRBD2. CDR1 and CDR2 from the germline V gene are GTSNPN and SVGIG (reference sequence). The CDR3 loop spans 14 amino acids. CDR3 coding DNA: TGTGCTTGCTCCCGGGGCGGGGGCACCGGGGAGCTGTTTTTT. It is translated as CACSRGGGTGELFF. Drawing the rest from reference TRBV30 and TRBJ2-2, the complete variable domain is SQTIHQWPATLVQPVGSPLSLECTVEGTSNPNLYWYRQAAGRGLQLLFYSVGIGQISSEVPQNLSASRPQDRQFILSSKKLLLSDSGFYLCACSRGGGTGELFFGEGSRLTVL.

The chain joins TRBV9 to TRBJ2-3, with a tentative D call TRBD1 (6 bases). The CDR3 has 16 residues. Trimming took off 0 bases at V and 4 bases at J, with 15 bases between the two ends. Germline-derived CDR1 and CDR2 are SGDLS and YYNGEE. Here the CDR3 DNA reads TGTGCCAGCAGCGTAGGGTCCCCGAGGGGGTCAGATACGCAGTATTTT. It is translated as CASSVGSPRGSDTQYF. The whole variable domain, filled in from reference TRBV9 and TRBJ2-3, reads DSGVTQTPKHLITATGQRVTLRCSPRSGDLSVYWYQQSLDQGLQFLIQYYNGEERAKGNILERFSAQQFPDLHSELNLSSLELGDSALYFCASSVGSPRGSDTQYFGPGTRLTVL.

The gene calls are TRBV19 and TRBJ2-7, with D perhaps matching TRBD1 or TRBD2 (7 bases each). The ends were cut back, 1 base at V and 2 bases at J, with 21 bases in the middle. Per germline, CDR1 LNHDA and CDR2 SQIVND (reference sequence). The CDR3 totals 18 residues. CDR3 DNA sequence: TGTGCCAGTAGTATAGGACAGGGTTCATCAGGGGGGGCCTACGAGCAGTACTTC. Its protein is CASSIGQGSSGGAYEQYF.

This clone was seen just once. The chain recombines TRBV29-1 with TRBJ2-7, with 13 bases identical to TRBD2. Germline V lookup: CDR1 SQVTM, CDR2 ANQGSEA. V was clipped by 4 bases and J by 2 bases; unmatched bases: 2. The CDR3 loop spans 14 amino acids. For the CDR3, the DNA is TGCAGCGTTGGGGGACTAGCGGGAACCTACGAGCAGTACTTC. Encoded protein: CSVGGLAGTYEQYF.

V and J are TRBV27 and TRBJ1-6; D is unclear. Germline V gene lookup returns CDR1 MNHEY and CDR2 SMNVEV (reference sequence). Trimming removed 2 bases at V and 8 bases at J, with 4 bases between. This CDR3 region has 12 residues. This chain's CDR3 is CASSLRDSPLHF. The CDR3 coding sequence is TGTGCCAGCAGTTTACGGGATTCACCCCTCCACTTT.

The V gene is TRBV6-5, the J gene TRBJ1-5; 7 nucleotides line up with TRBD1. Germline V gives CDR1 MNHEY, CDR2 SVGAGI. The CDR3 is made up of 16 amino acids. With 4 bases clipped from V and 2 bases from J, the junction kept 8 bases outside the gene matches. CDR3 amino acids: CASSSGNRGGNQPQHF. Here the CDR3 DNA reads TGTGCCAGCAGTTCCGGAAACAGGGGCGGCAATCAGCCCCAGCATTTT.

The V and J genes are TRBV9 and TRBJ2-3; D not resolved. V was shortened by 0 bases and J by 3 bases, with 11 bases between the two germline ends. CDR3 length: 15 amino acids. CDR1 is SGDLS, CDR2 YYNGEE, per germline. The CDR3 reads CASSVGTLGTDTQYF. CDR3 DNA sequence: TGTGCCAGCAGCGTAGGGACGTTGGGTACAGATACGCAGTATTTT.